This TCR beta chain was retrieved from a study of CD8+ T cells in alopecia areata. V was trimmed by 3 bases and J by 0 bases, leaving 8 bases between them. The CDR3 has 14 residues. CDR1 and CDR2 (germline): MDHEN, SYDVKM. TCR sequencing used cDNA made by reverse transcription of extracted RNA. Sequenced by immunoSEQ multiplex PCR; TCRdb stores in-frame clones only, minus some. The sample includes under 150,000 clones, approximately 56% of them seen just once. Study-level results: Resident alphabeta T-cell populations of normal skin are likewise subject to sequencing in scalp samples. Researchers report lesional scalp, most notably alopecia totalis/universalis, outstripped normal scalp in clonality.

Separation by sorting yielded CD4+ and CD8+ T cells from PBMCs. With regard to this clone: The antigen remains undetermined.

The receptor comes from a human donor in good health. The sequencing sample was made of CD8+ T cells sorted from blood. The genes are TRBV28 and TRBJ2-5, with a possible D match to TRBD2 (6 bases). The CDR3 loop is CASSLGTYQETQYF. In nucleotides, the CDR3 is TGTGCCAGCAGTTTGGGGACTTACCAAGAGACCCAGTACTTC. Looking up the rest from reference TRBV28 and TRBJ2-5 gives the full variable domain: DVKVTQSSRYLVKRTGEKVFLECVQDMDHENMFWYRQDPGLGLRLIYFSYDVKMKEKGDIPEGYSVSREKKERFSLILESASTNQTSMYLCASSLGTYQETQYFGPGTRLLVL.